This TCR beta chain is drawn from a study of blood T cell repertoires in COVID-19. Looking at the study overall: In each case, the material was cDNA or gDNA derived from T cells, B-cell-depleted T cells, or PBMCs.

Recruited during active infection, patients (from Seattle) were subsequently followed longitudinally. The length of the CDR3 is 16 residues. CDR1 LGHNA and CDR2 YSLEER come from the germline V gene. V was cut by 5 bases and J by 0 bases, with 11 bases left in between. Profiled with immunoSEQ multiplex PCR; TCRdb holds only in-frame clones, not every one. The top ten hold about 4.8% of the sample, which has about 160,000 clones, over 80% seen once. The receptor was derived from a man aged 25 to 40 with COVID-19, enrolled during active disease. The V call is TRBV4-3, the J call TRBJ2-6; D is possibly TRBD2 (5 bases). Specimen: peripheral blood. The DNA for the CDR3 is TGCGCCAGCAGCTCCGGACTGATCTCTGGGGCCAACGTCCTGACTTTC. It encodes CASSSGLISGANVLTF.